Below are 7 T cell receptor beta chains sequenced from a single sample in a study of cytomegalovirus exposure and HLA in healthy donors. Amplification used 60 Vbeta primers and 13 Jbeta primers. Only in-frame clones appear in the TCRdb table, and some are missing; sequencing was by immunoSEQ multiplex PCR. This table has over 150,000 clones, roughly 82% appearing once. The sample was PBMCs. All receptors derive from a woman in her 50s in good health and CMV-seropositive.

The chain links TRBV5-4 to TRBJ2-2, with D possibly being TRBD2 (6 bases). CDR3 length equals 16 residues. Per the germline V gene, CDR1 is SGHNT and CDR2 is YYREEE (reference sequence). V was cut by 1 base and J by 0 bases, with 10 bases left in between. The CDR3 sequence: CASSLMEGTNTGELFF. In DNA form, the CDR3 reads TGTGCCAGCAGCTTGATGGAGGGAACGAACACCGGGGAGCTGTTTTTT.

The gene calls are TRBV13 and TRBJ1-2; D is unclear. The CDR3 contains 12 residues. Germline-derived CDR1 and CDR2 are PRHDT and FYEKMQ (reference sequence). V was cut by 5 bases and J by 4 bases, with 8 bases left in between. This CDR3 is CASSGRSYGYTF. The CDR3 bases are TGTGCCAGCAGCGGGAGATCCTATGGCTACACCTTC. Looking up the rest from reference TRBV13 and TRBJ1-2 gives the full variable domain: AAGVIQSPRHLIKEKRETATLKCYPIPRHDTVYWYQQGPGQDPQFLISFYEKMQSDKGSIPDRFSAQQFSDYHSELNMSSLELGDSALYFCASSGRSYGYTFGSGTRLTVV.

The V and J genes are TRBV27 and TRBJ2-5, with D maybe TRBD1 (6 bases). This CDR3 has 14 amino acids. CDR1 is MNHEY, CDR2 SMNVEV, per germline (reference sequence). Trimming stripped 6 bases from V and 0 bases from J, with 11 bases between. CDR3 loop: CASSKDRYQETQYF. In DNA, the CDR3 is TGTGCCAGCAGCAAAGACAGGTACCAAGAGACCCAGTACTTC.

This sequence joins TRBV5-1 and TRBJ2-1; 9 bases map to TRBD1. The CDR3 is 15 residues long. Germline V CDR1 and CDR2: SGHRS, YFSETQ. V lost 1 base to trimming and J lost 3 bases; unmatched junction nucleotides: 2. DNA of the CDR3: TGCGCCAGCAGCTTGACAGGGGGCGTCTACAATGAGCAGTTCTTC. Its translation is CASSLTGGVYNEQFF.

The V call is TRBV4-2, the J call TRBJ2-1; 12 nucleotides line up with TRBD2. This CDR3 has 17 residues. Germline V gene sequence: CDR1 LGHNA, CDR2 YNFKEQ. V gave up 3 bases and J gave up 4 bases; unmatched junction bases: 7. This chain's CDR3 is CASSQTPLAGGYNEQFF. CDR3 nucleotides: TGTGCCAGCAGCCAGACCCCACTAGCGGGGGGTTACAATGAGCAGTTCTTC.

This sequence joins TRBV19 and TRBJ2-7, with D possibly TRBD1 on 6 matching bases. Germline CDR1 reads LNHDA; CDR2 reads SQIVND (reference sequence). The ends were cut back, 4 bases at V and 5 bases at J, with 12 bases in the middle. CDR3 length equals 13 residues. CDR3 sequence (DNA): TGTGCCAGTAGTAACAGACGGGACAACGAGCAGTACTTC. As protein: CASSNRRDNEQYF.

The CDR3 nucleotides read TGTGCATGCCTACAGGGCTCTGGGGCCAACGTCCTGACTTTC. Protein product: CACLQGSGANVLTF. This chain joins TRBV10-3 and TRBJ2-6, with D possibly TRBD1 on 6 matching bases. Germline V gene data show CDR1 as ENHRY and CDR2 as SYGVKD. This CDR3 has 14 residues.